The T cell receptor beta chain described here comes from a study of control samples from healthy donors and cancer patients (dated by TCRdb to 2020 to 2021). A remark on this clone: Its antigen is unknown. The sample holds no much larger clone one base away, and base qualities are not on file.

Libraries were constructed by the immunoSEQ multiplex PCR assay. Here the immuneACCESS table is served through TCRdb, limited to in-frame sequences with V and J called. Missing clones are a known gap in these copies; in checked studies unresolved V genes cover under half, and the rest lacks a known reason. Within this sample are 190,000 or so clones, with about 93% of them counted one time only. The ten largest clones capture roughly 1.5% of the sample. The germline V gene sets CDR1 to MGHRA and CDR2 to YSYEKL. The V and J ends are trimmed by 1 base and 6 bases, leaving 21 bases between them. The CDR3 runs 18 amino acids, cysteine and phenylalanine included. Only CDR3 DNA is held: 54 bases, read in frame from base 1.

This TCR was sampled from a man younger than 35 in good health. The receptor chain draws on TRBV4-1 and TRBJ2-2, and possibly TRBD2, on 6 matching bases. The specimen sequenced was blood. The DNA sequence is TGCGCCAGCAGCCAAGGGTTCTTGCGGGGCGCCGATTCCGGGGAGCTGTTTTTT. This yields the protein CASSQGFLRGADSGELFF.